These 31 T cell receptor beta chains came from one sample sequenced in a study of radiation and T cells in renal cell carcinoma. The sample's time point: baseline pretreatment blood. Treatment reported: 15 Gy SBRT to primary tumor, nephrectomy 4 weeks later. The method was immunoSEQ multiplex PCR; TCRdb's version includes in-frame clones alone and lacks a portion of them. The sample carries roughly 100,000 clones, 82% recorded once. Here the sequenced sample was blood, taken from a patient whose treatment included radiotherapy and nephrectomy. The origin of the receptors is a man in his sixties with renal cell carcinoma.

DNA of the CDR3: TGTGCCACCAAATCAGGGATATCTGGCACAGATACGCAGTATTTT. It specifies CATKSGISGTDTQYF. The V and J genes are TRBV2 and TRBJ2-3, with a tentative D call TRBD1 (5 bases). Germline V CDR1 and CDR2: SNHLY, FYNNEI. Trimming left V 10 bases short and J 1 base short, with 18 bases between. There are 15 residues in the CDR3.

The chain couples TRBV27 to TRBJ1-1, with D uncertain. V was cut by 6 bases and J by 1 base, with 12 bases left in between. Germline-derived CDR1 and CDR2 are MNHEY and SMNVEV (reference sequence). The CDR3 length is 14 residues. The CDR3 coding sequence is TGTGCCAGCAGGCCCGGACGGCCGAACACTGAAGCTTTCTTT. The encoded protein is CASRPGRPNTEAFF.

The J gene is TRBJ2-3, the V gene TRBV7-9; tentatively, D is TRBD2 (6 bases). Deletions cut 5 bases from V and 1 base from J, with 13 bases between. This CDR3 spans 15 amino acids. Germline CDR1 reads SEHNR; CDR2 reads FQNEAQ (reference sequence). The CDR3 is CASSPTSLRTDTQYF. The CDR3 DNA follows: TGTGCCAGCAGCCCAACTAGCTTGCGCACAGATACGCAGTATTTT.

The sample holds a few counts of this clone. The chain links TRBV14 to TRBJ2-3; TRBD1 might be the D (6 bases). The CDR3 runs 18 residues. Germline assignment: CDR1 SGHDN and CDR2 FVKESK. Trimming stripped 3 bases from V and 2 bases from J, with 21 bases between. The CDR3, as DNA: TGTGCCAGCAGCCATGGTCGGCTGGGGCAGGGGATCACAGATACGCAGTATTTT. Translation gives CASSHGRLGQGITDTQYF.

The count of this clone is one. The rearrangement joins TRBV13 to TRBJ2-7; 10 bases are a match to TRBD2. CDR3 length: 14 amino acids. Per germline, CDR1 PRHDT and CDR2 FYEKMQ (reference sequence). V lost 5 bases, J lost 4 bases, and 5 bases stayed unmatched. CDR3 protein: CASSILAGLYEQYF. The CDR3 bases are TGTGCCAGCAGCATACTAGCGGGACTATACGAGCAGTACTTC.

V gene TRBV15 combines with J gene TRBJ2-7; possible D gene TRBD2, 5 bases. V lost 5 bases, J lost 3 bases, and 14 bases lay in between. CDR1 and CDR2 (germline): LNHNV, YYDKDF (reference sequence). CDR3 length: 14 residues. This CDR3 reads CATSERAPGYEQYF. DNA of the CDR3: TGTGCCACCAGCGAGAGGGCCCCCGGCTACGAGCAGTACTTC.

The rearrangement uses TRBV20-1 and TRBJ2-7; D is perhaps TRBD2 (5 bases). This CDR3 spans 11 amino acids. Trimming took off 6 bases at V and 3 bases at J, with 9 bases between the two ends. The germline V gene has CDR1 DFQATT and CDR2 SNEGSKA (reference sequence). CDR3 bases: TGCAGTGCGGACGGAGGCTACGAGCAGTACTTC. Its protein product is CSADGGYEQYF.

The J gene is TRBJ2-2, the V gene TRBV5-4, with D hard to call. The CDR3 is made up of 13 amino acids. CDR1 is SGHNT and CDR2 is YYREEE in the germline V gene (reference sequence). V was shortened by 0 bases and J by 2 bases, with 2 bases between the two germline ends. The CDR3 nucleotides read TGTGCCAGCAGCTTGGACAACACCGGGGAGCTGTTTTTT. Translated, it gives CASSLDNTGELFF. Together with reference TRBV5-4 and TRBJ2-2, the CDR3 gives the full variable domain: ETGVTQSPTHLIKTRGQQVTLRCSSQSGHNTVSWYQQALGQGPQFIFQYYREEENGRGNFPPRFSGLQFPNYSSELNVNALELDDSALYLCASSLDNTGELFFGEGSRLTVL.

Only one count was recorded for this clone. This chain uses TRBV2 with TRBJ2-1; 8 nucleotides match TRBD2. Germline V gene lookup returns CDR1 SNHLY and CDR2 FYNNEI. The CDR3 contains 14 residues. Trimming at V came to 7 bases and at J to 0 bases, leaving 2 bases not matched to a gene. The CDR3 protein is CASMAGGSYNEQFF. In DNA form, the CDR3 reads TGTGCCAGCATGGCGGGGGGCTCCTACAATGAGCAGTTCTTC.

The chain employs TRBV6-1 and TRBJ1-1; D might be TRBD1 (6 bases). The CDR3 length is 15 residues. V was clipped by 3 bases and J by 1 base, with 12 bases between them. The germline gives CDR1 MNHNS, CDR2 SASEGT. The CDR3 loop is CASSDGTNGNTEAFF. CDR3 DNA sequence: TGTGCCAGCAGTGATGGGACAAATGGGAACACTGAAGCTTTCTTT.

The chain couples TRBV7-3 to TRBJ2-2; TRBD1 matches 7 bases. Germline-derived CDR1 and CDR2 are SGHTA and FQGTGA. The J segment lost 3 bases and the V segment lost 2 bases, leaving 3 bases of the junction unmatched. The CDR3 has 15 residues. The DNA for the CDR3 is TGTGCCAGCAGCTTACAAACAGGGGACACCGGGGAGCTGTTTTTT. It translates to CASSLQTGDTGELFF.

V usage is TRBV11-2 and J usage is TRBJ1-2; 7 bases align to TRBD1. The CDR3 is made up of 13 amino acids. The V segment lost 5 bases and the J segment 4 bases; nucleotides outside the gene matches: 4. Germline loops: CDR1 SGHAT, CDR2 FQNNGV. The CDR3 DNA follows: TGTGCCAGCAGCCCGGGACAGATCTATGGCTACACCTTC. Translated, it gives CASSPGQIYGYTF.

The V call is TRBV14, the J call TRBJ2-2; possibly TRBD1 for D (5 bases). Trimming left V 1 base short and J 1 base short, with 7 bases between. The CDR3 runs to 15 residues. Germline V lookup: CDR1 SGHDN, CDR2 FVKESK. The CDR3: CASSQVQGNTGELFF. In DNA, the CDR3 is TGTGCCAGCAGCCAAGTGCAGGGGAACACCGGGGAGCTGTTTTTT. Full variable domain (remainder filled in from reference TRBV14 and TRBJ2-2): EAGVTQFPSHSVIEKGQTVTLRCDPISGHDNLYWYRRVMGKEIKFLLHFVKESKQDESGMPNNRFLAERTGGTYSTLKVQPAELEDSGVYFCASSQVQGNTGELFFGEGSRLTVL.

The rearrangement links TRBV9 to TRBJ2-2; 8 bases align to TRBD2. Looked up from germline, CDR1 is SGDLS and CDR2 is YYNGEE. The CDR3 is 19 amino acids. V gave up 0 bases and J gave up 1 base; unmatched junction bases: 11. The CDR3 DNA reads as TGTGCCAGCAGCGTAGATCCAGGGAGCCTAGCGGGGAACACCGGGGAGCTGTTTTTT. This translates into CASSVDPGSLAGNTGELFF.

The chain uses TRBV6-1 and TRBJ2-7; TRBD1 aligns across 9 bases. Trimming at V came to 7 bases and at J to 3 bases, leaving 7 bases not matched to a gene. The CDR3 spans 14 residues. Looked up from germline, CDR1 is MNHNS and CDR2 is SASEGT. The DNA for the CDR3 is TGTGCCAGCACTTTGGGACAGGGCGACTACGAGCAGTACTTC. This gives the protein CASTLGQGDYEQYF.

The CDR3 reads CASSLSGAGVETQYF. Written as DNA, the CDR3 is TGTGCCAGCAGCTTAAGTGGAGCGGGAGTGGAGACCCAGTACTTC. This sequence joins TRBV11-2 and TRBJ2-5; 8 bases line up with TRBD2. Trimming at V came to 2 bases and at J to 5 bases, leaving 7 bases not matched to a gene. This CDR3 is built from 15 residues. CDR1 is SGHAT and CDR2 is FQNNGV in the germline V gene.

The V call is TRBV5-1, the J call TRBJ2-3; the D is unclear. From germline, CDR1 is SGHRS and CDR2 YFSETQ. This CDR3 contains 15 residues. Trimming took 4 bases from V and 2 from J, leaving 14 bases between them. DNA of the CDR3: TGCGCCAGCAGCCCCGAGGACCCGATCACAGATACGCAGTATTTT. Translated, it gives CASSPEDPITDTQYF.

The chain is built from TRBV19 and TRBJ2-7, with 13 positions matching TRBD2. CDR1 and CDR2 from the germline V gene are LNHDA and SQIVND (reference sequence). V lost 4 bases and J lost 6; bases outside the gene matches: 15. This CDR3 is built from 18 residues. CDR3 bases: TGTGCCAGTAGTACACCTCTAAATCGGACTAGCGGGAGAACCGAGCAGTACTTC. Its protein is CASSTPLNRTSGRTEQYF.

The rearrangement uses TRBV4-2 and TRBJ2-2, with D possibly being TRBD2 (7 bases). Deletions cut 4 bases from V and 7 bases from J, with 16 bases between. CDR1 and CDR2 (germline): LGHNA, YNFKEQ. The CDR3 has 15 amino acids. The CDR3 DNA reads as TGTGCCAGCAGCCTTGGGGGGGCGCGGATCGGGGAGCTGTTTTTT. It yields the protein CASSLGGARIGELFF.

The chain uses TRBV27 and TRBJ2-7; no definite D call. Germline V gene lookup returns CDR1 MNHEY and CDR2 SMNVEV (reference sequence). Trimming left V 3 bases short and J 7 bases short, with 22 bases between. The CDR3 contains 16 residues. The CDR3 is CASSFGGPQTIVEQYF. The CDR3, as DNA: TGTGCCAGCAGTTTCGGCGGACCCCAAACTATTGTTGAGCAGTACTTC.

The chain employs TRBV7-8 and TRBJ2-7, with no clear D. The CDR3 runs to 14 residues. The germline gives CDR1 SGHVS, CDR2 FQNEAQ. Trimming removed 1 base from V and 6 bases from J, with 13 bases in between. This CDR3 reads CASSLEVDGPEQYF. The CDR3 nucleotides are TGTGCCAGCAGCTTAGAGGTGGACGGGCCCGAGCAGTACTTC.

This chain connects TRBV5-1 to TRBJ2-5; D remains ambiguous. The CDR3 is 15 amino acids. Germline assignment: CDR1 SGHRS and CDR2 YFSETQ. V was cut by 6 bases and J by 0 bases, with 15 bases left in between. CDR3 loop: CASTPDSPHQETQYF. The CDR3 region has the DNA TGCGCCAGCACCCCTGATAGTCCCCACCAAGAGACCCAGTACTTC.

V gene TRBV10-1 combines with J gene TRBJ2-2; 10 bases are shared with TRBD2. Germline V gene data show CDR1 as WNHNN and CDR2 as SYGVQD (reference sequence). V shed 2 bases, J shed 1 base, and the junction held 13 bases outside the gene matches. The CDR3 is 20 amino acids. DNA of the CDR3: TGCGCCAGCAGTGAGAGCGGGCTAGCGGGAGATAAAGGGAACACCGGGGAGCTGTTTTTT. This sequence encodes CASSESGLAGDKGNTGELFF.

This clone was detected only once. V and J are TRBV28 and TRBJ2-3; 14 positions agree with TRBD2. Germline V gene sequence: CDR1 MDHEN, CDR2 SYDVKM. The V gene end was trimmed by 6 bases and the J gene end by 4 bases; junction bases not matched to a gene: 12. There are 18 residues in the CDR3. CDR3 DNA: TGTGCCAGCAGCTTAGAAGAGGGGGGACTAGCGGGAGCAGATACGCAGTATTTT. Its translation: CASSLEEGGLAGADTQYF. Full variable domain (missing parts from reference TRBV28 and TRBJ2-3): DVKVTQSSRYLVKRTGEKVFLECVQDMDHENMFWYRQDPGLGLRLIYFSYDVKMKEKGDIPEGYSVSREKKERFSLILESASTNQTSMYLCASSLEEGGLAGADTQYFGPGTRLTVL.

The chain couples TRBV27 to TRBJ2-7; D may match TRBD1 or TRBD2 (5 bases each). CDR1 and CDR2 (germline): MNHEY, SMNVEV (reference sequence). Deletions cut 3 bases from V and 2 bases from J, with 8 bases between. The CDR3 is 13 residues long. The CDR3 protein is CASSLGPAYEQYF. CDR3 nucleotide sequence: TGTGCCAGCAGTTTGGGACCGGCCTACGAGCAGTACTTC.

The chain has TRBV18 and TRBJ2-3; D is possibly TRBD1 (5 bases). The V end lost 0 bases, the J end lost 3 bases, and 7 bases lay between the germline ends. Germline V CDR1 and CDR2: KGHSH, LQKENI. The CDR3 runs to 14 residues. The CDR3 DNA sequence: TGTGCCAGCTCACCACCGACAGAAACAGATACGCAGTATTTT. Translating it yields CASSPPTETDTQYF. The entire variable domain, with the rest obtained from reference TRBV18 and TRBJ2-3, is as follows: NAGVMQNPRHLVRRRGQEARLRCSPMKGHSHVYWYRQLPEEGLKFMVYLQKENIIDESGMPKERFSAEFPKEGPSILRIQQVVRGDSAAYFCASSPPTETDTQYFGPGTRLTVL.

The chain recombines TRBV2 with TRBJ1-5, with D perhaps TRBD1 (5 bases). This CDR3 is built from 15 residues. V lost 5 bases and J lost 4, with 15 bases in between. The germline V gene has CDR1 SNHLY and CDR2 FYNNEI. CDR3 DNA: TGTGCCAGCAGTATGATGGGCAGGGAAAATCAGCCCCAGCATTTT. Residues: CASSMMGRENQPQHF.

The V call is TRBV7-9, the J call TRBJ1-2, with D hard to call. The V gene's germline CDR1 is SEHNR and CDR2 FQNEAQ (reference sequence). The CDR3 is 15 residues long. V shed 5 bases and J shed 5 bases, with 18 bases lying between them. In DNA form, the CDR3 reads TGTGCCAGCAGCGCCCCCCCGGACCGACTTTATGGCTACACCTTC. It encodes CASSAPPDRLYGYTF.

CDR3 loop: CASSRIPGPRGGNEQFF. The CDR3 bases are TGTGCCAGCAGTCGTATTCCGGGACCCCGAGGTGGCAATGAGCAGTTCTTC. This sequence joins TRBV27 and TRBJ2-1; TRBD1 or TRBD2 may be the D gene (5 bases each). The V end lost 5 bases, the J end lost 6 bases, and 23 bases lay between the germline ends. This CDR3 comprises 17 residues. CDR1 is MNHEY, CDR2 SMNVEV, per germline (reference sequence).

The gene calls are TRBV21-1 and TRBJ1-2. TRBV21-1 is assigned pseudogene status. CDR3 length equals 15 residues. CDR3 loop: CASSKGPGRGYGYTF. DNA for the CDR3: TGTGCCAGCAGCAAAGGGCCGGGGCGAGGCTATGGCTACACCTTC.

The chain uses TRBV30 and TRBJ2-5; D might be TRBD2 (7 bases). The ends were cut back, 2 bases at V and 4 bases at J, with 14 bases in the middle. Germline CDR1 reads GTSNPN; CDR2 reads SVGIG (reference sequence). The CDR3 sequence is 14 residues long. CDR3 nucleotide sequence: TGTGCCTGGAGTTTTGGGGGAGGGGGAGAGACCCAGTACTTC. Amino acid sequence: CAWSFGGGGETQYF.